The 26 T cell receptor beta chains below all came from one sample that was sequenced in a study of blood T cell repertoires in COVID-19. The method was immunoSEQ multiplex PCR; TCRdb's version includes in-frame clones alone and lacks a portion of them. The sample yields about 190,000 clones, more than 85% seen once. Sequenced: PBMCs or T cells enriched from blood (not recorded which). The origin of the receptors is a middle-aged woman in a cohort exposed to, infected with or recovered from COVID-19 (not recorded which).

V and J are TRBV9 and TRBJ1-1; D unclear. Germline V gene lookup returns CDR1 SGDLS and CDR2 YYNGEE. The ends were cut back, 3 bases at V and 0 bases at J, with 12 bases in the middle. The CDR3 has 15 amino acids. Here the CDR3 reads CASSEAQTMNTEAFF. For the CDR3, the DNA is TGTGCCAGCAGCGAAGCACAGACCATGAACACTGAAGCTTTCTTT.

This clone was seen a single time. This rearrangement joins TRBV19 to TRBJ1-2; 11 positions agree with TRBD1. V lost 0 bases to trimming and J lost 7 bases; unmatched junction nucleotides: 4. CDR1 and CDR2 from the germline V gene are LNHDA and SQIVND (reference sequence). This CDR3 has 15 amino acids. CDR3 sequence (DNA): TGTGCCAGTAGTATAGAAGGACAGGGGGCTTTTGGCTACACCTTC. Amino acids: CASSIEGQGAFGYTF.

V gene TRBV4-3 combines with J gene TRBJ1-4, with 8 bases lining up with TRBD1. Trimming took 8 bases from V and 5 from J; bases not matched to a gene: 13. Germline CDR1 and CDR2: LGHNA and YSLEER. The CDR3 loop spans 16 amino acids. CDR3 loop: CASGTGEGGMNEKLFF. Written as DNA, the CDR3 is TGCGCCAGCGGGACAGGAGAGGGGGGGATGAATGAAAAACTGTTTTTT.

This rearrangement joins TRBV6-5 to TRBJ2-1, with 13 positions matching TRBD2. CDR1 is MNHEY, CDR2 SVGAGI, per germline. This CDR3 is 15 amino acids long. V lost 3 bases, J lost 7 bases, and 3 bases stayed unmatched. CDR3 bases: TGTGCCAGCAGTTATGGGACTAGCGGGAATAATGAGCAGTTCTTC. Residues: CASSYGTSGNNEQFF.

V is TRBV27 and J is TRBJ1-2, with D hard to call. CDR1 is MNHEY, CDR2 SMNVEV, per germline (reference sequence). V lost 0 bases and J 0 bases, leaving 8 bases between the germline ends. The CDR3 consists of 15 residues. The CDR3 region is CASSLSPGANYGYTF. DNA for the CDR3: TGTGCCAGCAGTTTATCCCCCGGGGCTAACTATGGCTACACCTTC.

The gene calls are TRBV5-4 and TRBJ2-5; 7 bases are a match to TRBD2. The CDR3 has 15 amino acids. Germline V gives CDR1 SGHNT, CDR2 YYREEE (reference sequence). With 5 bases clipped from V and 1 base from J, the junction kept 8 bases outside the gene matches. CDR3 sequence reads: CASRSRPSGQETQYF. In DNA form, the CDR3 reads TGTGCCAGCAGAAGTCGCCCTAGCGGCCAAGAGACCCAGTACTTC.

The genes are TRBV12-2 and TRBJ2-7; the DNA was not compared with TRBD1, the D call given in the table. TRBV12-2 is a recognized pseudogene. The CDR3 is made up of 15 amino acids. In DNA, the CDR3 is TGTGCAAGTCGCCCGCAGGGTTGGGGTAATGGTGTGAAGTACTTC. Protein sequence: CASRPQGWGNGVKYF.

V usage is TRBV6-1 and J usage is TRBJ1-5; weak D call: TRBD1 (6 bases). This CDR3 spans 16 amino acids. Looked up from germline, CDR1 is MNHNS and CDR2 is SASEGT. The germline V and J ends were trimmed by 4 bases and 4 bases, with 17 bases remaining between them. CDR3 nucleotide sequence: TGTGCCAGCAGTGTTAAAAGGGGGAATTCGAATCAGCCCCAGCATTTT. Translation gives CASSVKRGNSNQPQHF.

This clone was detected once. The chain employs TRBV5-8 and TRBJ2-1, with 12 bases fitting TRBD2. This CDR3 contains 16 residues. The germline gives CDR1 SGHTS, CDR2 YDEGEE. Germline trimming cut 3 bases from V and 5 bases from J; bases unmatched to any gene: 6. The CDR3 loop is CASSSGRLAGDNEQFF. DNA for the CDR3: TGTGCCAGCAGCTCAGGAAGACTAGCGGGAGACAATGAGCAGTTCTTC.

The chain is built from TRBV29-1 and TRBJ1-1, with TRBD1 identical over 10 bases. There are 13 residues in the CDR3. Germline V CDR1 and CDR2: SQVTM, ANQGSEA. V lost 6 bases to trimming and J lost 7 bases; unmatched junction nucleotides: 8. CDR3 nucleotides: TGCAGCGTCGTTGGACAGGGGGTTAATGAAGCTTTCTTT. It specifies CSVVGQGVNEAFF.

The chain has TRBV4-3 and TRBJ2-1; 8 positions match TRBD2. With V trimmed by 3 bases and J by 8 bases, 15 bases remained unmatched. The CDR3 is 17 residues long. In germline, CDR1 is LGHNA, CDR2 YSLEER. The CDR3 nucleotides are TGCGCCAGCAGCCAGTACCTACAGGGACTAGAGAAAGATGAGCAGTTCTTC. Translation gives CASSQYLQGLEKDEQFF.

V and J are TRBV9 and TRBJ2-1; 7 nucleotides align to TRBD2. The V gene end was trimmed by 0 bases and the J gene end by 2 bases; junction bases not matched to a gene: 5. Germline CDR1 reads SGDLS; CDR2 reads YYNGEE. This CDR3 comprises 16 residues. CDR3 sequence: CASSVDGGRPYNEQFF. The DNA of the CDR3 is TGTGCCAGCAGCGTAGATGGCGGGAGACCCTACAATGAGCAGTTCTTC.

The CDR3 DNA reads as TGTGCCAGCAGTTTCCGTCGTATGAACACTGAAGCTTTCTTT. It specifies CASSFRRMNTEAFF. The chain joins TRBV27 to TRBJ1-1, with D hard to call. Germline loops: CDR1 MNHEY, CDR2 SMNVEV (reference sequence). V lost 3 bases and J 0 bases, leaving 8 bases between the germline ends. The CDR3 has 14 amino acids.

This chain connects TRBV9 to TRBJ2-7, with 8 bases identical to TRBD2. V was clipped by 3 bases and J by 3 bases; unmatched bases: 5. Germline V gene sequence: CDR1 SGDLS, CDR2 YYNGEE. The CDR3 contains 14 residues. The CDR3 DNA is TGTGCCAGCAGCGGCGGGGGGCCCGGCTACGAGCAGTACTTC. Translating it yields CASSGGGPGYEQYF.

J is TRBJ2-1 and V is TRBV24-1; TRBD2 matches at 9 bases. Trimming at V came to 2 bases and at J to 8 bases, leaving 9 bases not matched to a gene. Germline-derived CDR1 and CDR2 are KGHDR and SFDVKD. This CDR3 is built from 16 residues. CDR3 residues: CATSDSNPGLAYEQFF. CDR3 sequence (DNA): TGTGCCACCAGTGATTCCAATCCGGGACTAGCCTATGAGCAGTTCTTC.

The chain employs TRBV19 and TRBJ2-2, with 14 positions matching TRBD2. Unmatched junction bases numbered 7, after V lost 10 bases and J lost 9 bases. The CDR3 covers 14 residues. CDR1 is LNHDA and CDR2 is SQIVND in the germline V gene (reference sequence). This chain's CDR3 is CATRLAGGPRELFF. For the CDR3, the DNA is TGTGCCACCAGACTAGCGGGGGGGCCTAGGGAGCTGTTTTTT.

This rearrangement joins TRBV5-5 to TRBJ1-5; D may be TRBD1 (5 bases). With 0 bases removed from V and 6 bases from J, the gap between germline ends came to 10 bases. Looked up from germline, CDR1 is SGHKS and CDR2 is YYEKEE (reference sequence). The CDR3 has 14 residues. CDR3 sequence (DNA): TGTGCCAGCAGCTTGGAGGGGTCAGCTCAGCCCCAGCATTTT. Its protein product is CASSLEGSAQPQHF.

The J gene is TRBJ2-1, the V gene TRBV5-1, with 8 bases fitting TRBD1. Trimming cost V 4 bases and J 2 bases; bases outside gene matches: 8. Germline assignment: CDR1 SGHRS and CDR2 YFSETQ. This CDR3 has 16 amino acids. The DNA of the CDR3 is TGCGCCAGCAGCCTGGGCCGGGACAGGCCCTACAATGAGCAGTTCTTC. Translated: CASSLGRDRPYNEQFF. The variable domain in full, completed from reference TRBV5-1 and TRBJ2-1, reads KAGVTQTPRYLIKTRGQQVTLSCSPISGHRSVSWYQQTPGQGLQFLFEYFSETQRNKGNFPGRFSGRQFSNSRSEMNVSTLELGDSALYLCASSLGRDRPYNEQFFGPGTRLTVL.

The V call is TRBV5-1, the J call TRBJ1-6; D is unclear. This CDR3 comprises 14 residues. The V gene's germline CDR1 is SGHRS and CDR2 YFSETQ. V was pared by 5 bases and J by 4 bases, with 10 bases between. CDR3: CASREGFYNSPLHF. CDR3 in DNA: TGCGCCAGCAGGGAGGGCTTTTATAATTCACCCCTCCACTTT.

This clone was counted a single time. CDR3 coding DNA: TGTGCCAGCAGCCTTTACAAATCAGATACGCAGTATTTT. This codes for CASSLYKSDTQYF. V usage is TRBV14 and J usage is TRBJ2-3, with unresolved D. Between the trimmed V and J ends, which lost 4 bases and 4 bases, there was a span of 9 bases. Germline loops: CDR1 SGHDN, CDR2 FVKESK. The CDR3 is 13 residues long.

V and J are TRBV7-9 and TRBJ1-6; tentative D call: TRBD1 (6 bases). The CDR3 runs to 15 residues. CDR1 is SEHNR, CDR2 FQNEAQ, per germline (reference sequence). The germline V and J ends were trimmed by 5 bases and 7 bases, with 15 bases remaining between them. In nucleotides, the CDR3 is TGTGCCAGCAGCGCGTTCCAGGGGCCGAATTCACCCCTCCACTTT. Its protein is CASSAFQGPNSPLHF.

The rearrangement uses TRBV28 and TRBJ1-2, with D perhaps matching TRBD1 (5 bases). V was cut by 3 bases and J by 13 bases, with 12 bases left in between. Germline V lookup: CDR1 MDHEN, CDR2 SYDVKM. This CDR3 contains 11 residues. Here the CDR3 reads CASSFGRGPTF. The CDR3 nucleotides read TGTGCCAGCAGTTTTGGAAGGGGCCCCACCTTC.

This clone was picked up one time. The V call is TRBV4-3, the J call TRBJ1-3; maybe TRBD1 (5 bases). Trimming took 0 bases from V and 2 from J, leaving 11 bases between them. This CDR3 comprises 16 residues. Germline V gene lookup returns CDR1 LGHNA and CDR2 YSLEER. This CDR3 reads CASSQDRWGTGNTIYF. DNA of the CDR3: TGCGCCAGCAGCCAAGATCGCTGGGGCACTGGAAACACCATATATTTT.

The V gene is TRBV13, the J gene TRBJ2-5; 13 nucleotides match TRBD2. CDR3 size: 17 residues. CDR1 is PRHDT and CDR2 is FYEKMQ in the germline V gene (reference sequence). V shed 5 bases and J 5 bases; nucleotides not matched to a gene: 11. CDR3 loop: CASSLPTSGRERETQYF. CDR3 bases: TGTGCCAGCAGCCTACCTACTAGCGGGAGGGAGAGGGAGACCCAGTACTTC.

The rearrangement uses TRBV27 and TRBJ2-4, with TRBD1 matching over 7 bases. The CDR3 has 19 residues. The J segment lost 1 base and the V segment lost 5 bases, leaving 17 bases of the junction unmatched. Looked up from germline, CDR1 is MNHEY and CDR2 is SMNVEV (reference sequence). CDR3 coding DNA: TGTGCCAGCAGTCTAGCCGGGACAGTGGTTCGGTCGGCCAAAAACATTCAGTACTTC. Translating it yields CASSLAGTVVRSAKNIQYF.

The V gene is TRBV9, the J gene TRBJ1-2; 9 bases match TRBD1. V was pared by 5 bases and J by 6 bases, with 5 bases of the junction left unmatched. There are 13 residues in the CDR3. Germline V CDR1 and CDR2: SGDLS, YYNGEE. CDR3 sequence: CASRGGTGHGYTF. The CDR3 DNA reads TGTGCCAGCAGGGGGGGGACAGGGCATGGCTACACCTTC. The whole variable domain, remainder taken from reference TRBV9 and TRBJ1-2, is DSGVTQTPKHLITATGQRVTLRCSPRSGDLSVYWYQQSLDQGLQFLIQYYNGEERAKGNILERFSAQQFPDLHSELNLSSLELGDSALYFCASRGGTGHGYTFGSGTRLTVV.